This TCR beta chain is drawn from a study of CD8 T cells in Susac syndrome. V was clipped by 4 bases and J by 2 bases, with 11 bases between them. The CDR3 loop spans 14 amino acids. Germline CDR1 reads SGHRS; CDR2 reads YFSETQ. An input of about 0.5 to 1 ug of RNA was subjected to reverse transcription using random hexamers. Amplification of TCR beta CDR3 was carried out by immunoSEQ multiplex PCR, which covered 54 Vbeta and 13 Jbeta segments. MiXCR, applied by TCRdb to the immunoSEQ multiplex PCR reads, yields one record per CDR3 protein. The profile covers roughly 130,000 distinct CDR3 sequences, with 95% to 96% appearing a single time and roughly 0.14% taken by the ten largest. This clonotype is a singleton in its sample. From blood CD8+ and CD4+ T cells, TCR beta sequences were generated.

The sequence was collected from a human donor with Susac syndrome. Material: CD4+ T cells from PBMCs. The chain combines TRBV5-1 with TRBJ2-3; weak D call: TRBD1 (5 bases). This CDR3 is CASSPRAPTDTQYF. The CDR3 DNA reads as TGCGCCAGCAGCCCCAGGGCCCCCACAGATACGCAGTATTTT.